What follows are 18 T cell receptor beta chains derived from one specimen sequenced in a study of shared clonotypes between healthy human individuals. Using immunoSEQ multiplex PCR, the repertoire was profiled, and TCRdb retains in-frame clones only, with some absent. Of hundreds of thousands of clones detected, around 77% appear once; the ten largest clones hold 12%. Sequenced material: PBMCs. The receptors come from a woman in her thirties or forties in good health. Some clones in this sample may be carry-over from other donors' samples.

The rearrangement uses TRBV9 and TRBJ2-1, with 9 bases lining up with TRBD2. Germline trimming cut 3 bases from V and 7 bases from J; bases unmatched to any gene: 8. This CDR3 contains 15 residues. CDR1 SGDLS and CDR2 YYNGEE come from the germline V gene. CDR3 region: CASSAIAGVRNEQFF. CDR3 in DNA: TGTGCCAGCAGCGCAATAGCGGGAGTGAGGAATGAGCAGTTCTTC.

The chain uses TRBV5-4 and TRBJ2-5; TRBD1 is a possible D gene (5 bases). Germline assignment: CDR1 SGHNT and CDR2 YYREEE (reference sequence). V was pared by 1 base and J by 2 bases, with 12 bases between. CDR3 length: 15 amino acids. Written as DNA, the CDR3 is TGTGCCAGCAGCTTGAGGGGAACCTTACAAGAGACCCAGTACTTC. Protein: CASSLRGTLQETQYF.

This clone was picked up one time. This sequence joins TRBV15 and TRBJ1-5, with TRBD1 matching over 7 bases. The junction had 4 bases not matched to a gene; V was cut back by 1 base and J by 7 bases. Germline-derived CDR1 and CDR2 are LNHNV and YYDKDF (reference sequence). The CDR3 totals 14 residues. In nucleotides, the CDR3 is TGTGCCACCAGCAGAGCAGGGGGGGAGCAGCCCCAGCATTTT. Its translation: CATSRAGGEQPQHF.

This clone was seen only once. A read error likely explains this, since a far larger clone differs by one base. V and J are TRBV27 and TRBJ1-5, with a tentative D call TRBD1 (5 bases). Germline V lookup: CDR1 MNHEY, CDR2 SMNVEV (reference sequence). This CDR3 is 13 amino acids long. The V end was cut by 4 bases, the J end by 1 base, with 5 bases between. The CDR3 region is CASSWDSNQPQHF. The CDR3 DNA follows: TGTGCCAGCAGTTGGGACAGCAATCAGCCCCAGCATTTT.

V usage is TRBV28 and J usage is TRBJ2-2; no clear D gene. The CDR3 runs to 12 residues. V lost 5 bases and J lost 7, with 8 bases in between. The V gene's germline CDR1 is MDHEN and CDR2 SYDVKM. The CDR3 coding sequence is TGTGCCAGCAGTGGCAGCCTCGGGGAGCTGTTTTTT. Translating gives CASSGSLGELFF.

The chain employs TRBV20-1 and TRBJ2-2; no clear D. The V and J ends lost 3 bases and 7 bases respectively, with 6 bases between them. Germline V lookup: CDR1 DFQATT, CDR2 SNEGSKA (reference sequence). This CDR3 is built from 11 residues. This chain's CDR3 is CSARDHGELFF. DNA for the CDR3: TGCAGTGCTAGGGACCACGGGGAGCTGTTTTTT.

The V call is TRBV28, the J call TRBJ2-7; 7 nucleotides match TRBD1. Trimming cost V 8 bases and J 4 bases; bases outside gene matches: 8. Germline assignment: CDR1 MDHEN and CDR2 SYDVKM. This CDR3 is built from 13 residues. In DNA, the CDR3 is TGTGCCAGCGAAGAGGGGGCGAGGTACGAGCAGTACTTC. This sequence encodes CASEEGARYEQYF.

This chain links TRBV5-4 with TRBJ2-5; no definite D call. The J call may be in error: the DNA end matches TRBJ2-7 better. CDR1 and CDR2 (germline): SGHNT, YYREEE (reference sequence). The CDR3 contains 12 residues. This chain's CDR3 is CASSLAPGEQYF. As DNA, the CDR3 is TGTGCCAGCAGCTTGGCGCCTGGCGAGCAGTACTTC.

A remark on this clone: The junction does not match germline at one end; this may be a read error. This chain links TRBV5-3 with TRBJ2-3; D remains ambiguous. TRBV5-3 is labeled an ORF, and its function is uncertain. There are 12 residues in the CDR3. CDR3 DNA sequence: TGTGCCAGCAGCTTGCTCAGAGATACGCAGTATTTT. Protein product: CASSLLRDTQYF.

This clone was counted at least ten times. The chain employs TRBV5-1 and TRBJ2-3, with TRBD2 matching 9 bases. The germline V gene encodes CDR1 SGHRS and CDR2 YFSETQ. The CDR3 consists of 16 residues. V was pared by 4 bases and J by 6 bases, with 12 bases of the junction left unmatched. CDR3 amino acids: CASSPAAGGLLDTQYF. The CDR3 DNA reads as TGCGCCAGCAGCCCTGCGGCGGGAGGGCTCTTGGATACGCAGTATTTT.

The rearrangement links TRBV6-6 to TRBJ2-7, with D maybe TRBD1 (6 bases). The ends were cut back, 6 bases at V and 1 base at J, with 13 bases in the middle. This CDR3 has 14 residues. Germline V CDR1 and CDR2: MNHNY, SVGAGI (reference sequence). CDR3 DNA sequence: TGTGCCAGCAGCTCAACAGGGAAATCCTACGAGCAGTACTTC. Protein: CASSSTGKSYEQYF.

The chain joins TRBV5-1 to TRBJ2-7, with a possible D match to TRBD2 (6 bases). V was shortened by 3 bases and J by 4 bases, with 8 bases between the two germline ends. Germline CDR1 reads SGHRS; CDR2 reads YFSETQ. This CDR3 is built from 12 residues. CDR3 DNA sequence: TGCGCCAGCAGCTGGGCGGGGTACGAGCAGTACTTC. Translation gives CASSWAGYEQYF.

The V call is TRBV28, the J call TRBJ2-7; 8 bases map to TRBD1. This CDR3 contains 13 residues. Losses at the gene ends were 5 bases for V and 4 bases for J; bases not matched to a gene: 4. In germline, CDR1 is MDHEN, CDR2 SYDVKM. Here the CDR3 DNA reads TGTGCCAGCAGTAGCAGGGGGCCTTACGAGCAGTACTTC. Amino acids: CASSSRGPYEQYF.

This clone is a singleton in its sample. For the CDR3, the DNA is TGTGCCAGCAGTTACAAGGGACAGGGAATGACCCAGTACTTC. Translated, it gives CASSYKGQGMTQYF. This sequence joins TRBV6-6 and TRBJ2-5, with 9 bases matching TRBD1. V shed 2 bases, J shed 7 bases, and the junction held 5 bases outside the gene matches. Germline CDR1 reads MNHNY; CDR2 reads SVGAGI (reference sequence). This CDR3 region has 14 residues.

The chain uses TRBV11-2 and TRBJ2-7; D might be TRBD1 (6 bases). CDR1 is SGHAT and CDR2 is FQNNGV in the germline V gene. This CDR3 is 14 amino acids long. Trimming left V 8 bases short and J 2 bases short, with 16 bases between. Here the CDR3 reads CASGRGPNAYEQYF. As DNA, the CDR3 is TGTGCCAGCGGCAGGGGCCCGAATGCCTACGAGCAGTACTTC.

Turning to this clone: A junction end diverges from the germline sequence, so it may reflect a read error. The chain is built from TRBV27 and TRBJ2-7; TRBD2 matches at 11 bases. The CDR3 spans 16 residues. Germline CDR1 and CDR2: MNHEY and SMNVEV (reference sequence). The CDR3 DNA reads as TGTGCCAGCAGTCCCTTCGGGCAACCGGGACTAGCGGCGATGAACTTC. Its translation: CASSPFGQPGLAAMNF.

This clone was counted a single time. CDR3 coding DNA: TGTGCCAGCAGCCCTAACCCCAATGCCCGCTACGAGCAGTACTTC. Its translation is CASSPNPNARYEQYF. This chain uses TRBV9 with TRBJ2-7; D uncertain. CDR1 and CDR2 from the germline V gene are SGDLS and YYNGEE. There are 15 residues in the CDR3. Deletions cut 4 bases from V and 3 bases from J, with 17 bases between.

This clone has just one count. V gene TRBV28 combines with J gene TRBJ1-4; D perhaps matches TRBD1 (6 bases). The CDR3 length is 17 residues. V was clipped by 2 bases and J by 1 base, with 14 bases between them. Germline CDR1 is MDHEN and CDR2 is SYDVKM. Here the CDR3 reads CASSLPKSDRTNEKLFF. In DNA, the CDR3 is TGTGCCAGCAGTTTACCCAAGTCGGACAGAACTAATGAAAAACTGTTTTTT.